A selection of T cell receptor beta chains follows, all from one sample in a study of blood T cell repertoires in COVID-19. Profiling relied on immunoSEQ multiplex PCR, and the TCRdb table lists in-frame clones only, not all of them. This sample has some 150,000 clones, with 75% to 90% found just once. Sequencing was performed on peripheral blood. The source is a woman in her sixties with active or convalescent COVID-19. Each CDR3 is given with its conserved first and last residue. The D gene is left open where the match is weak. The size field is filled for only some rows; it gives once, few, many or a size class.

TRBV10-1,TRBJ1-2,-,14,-,TGCGCCAGCAGAAGGGGCGCGTGCAGCTATGGCTACACCTTC,CASRRGACSYGYTF
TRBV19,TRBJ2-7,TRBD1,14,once,TGTGCCAGTAGTGTCTCTGGACAGGCGGACGAGCAGTACTTC,CASSVSGQADEQYF
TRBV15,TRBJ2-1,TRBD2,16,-,TGTGCCACCAGCGGGGGGGGGTCCTCCGGCTACAATGAGCAGTTCTTC,CATSGGGSSGYNEQFF
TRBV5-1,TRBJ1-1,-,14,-,TGCGCCAGCAGCTCGGGACAACCACGTAGTGAAGCTTTCTTT,CASSSGQPRSEAFF
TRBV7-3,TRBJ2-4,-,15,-,TGTGCCAGCAGCCCACCGCGTGAGCATTTCAACATTCAGTACTTC,CASSPPREHFNIQYF
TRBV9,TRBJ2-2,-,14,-,TGTGCCAGCAGCGAGGCAGGGGAAACCGGGGAGCTGTTTTTT,CASSEAGETGELFF
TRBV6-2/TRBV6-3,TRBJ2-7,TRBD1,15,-,TGTGCCAGCAGTTACTCGAAGGGACAGGGAAGGGGGCAGTACTTC,CASSYSKGQGRGQYF
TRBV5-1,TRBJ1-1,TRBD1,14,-,TGCGCCAGCACCTCCGGGACAGCGAACACTGAAGCTTTCTTT,CASTSGTANTEAFF
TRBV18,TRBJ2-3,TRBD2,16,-,TGTGCCAGCTCACCAGCTAGCGGAATCAGCACAGATACGCAGTATTTT,CASSPASGISTDTQYF
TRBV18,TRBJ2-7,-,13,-,TGTGCCAGCTCACTACAGGGTCTTTACGAGCAGTACTTC,CASSLQGLYEQYF
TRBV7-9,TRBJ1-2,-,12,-,TGTGCCAGCAGCCCAGGGGAGTATGGCTACACCTTC,CASSPGEYGYTF
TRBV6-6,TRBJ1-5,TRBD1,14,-,TGTGCCAGCAGTCCAGGGGGAGGTACTCAGCCCCAGCATTTT,CASSPGGGTQPQHF
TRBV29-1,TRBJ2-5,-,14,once,TGCAGCGTTCAATCCCGGGGAGTTGAGGAGACCCAGTACTTC,CSVQSRGVEETQYF
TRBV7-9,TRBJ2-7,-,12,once,TGTGCCAGCAGCCCTTCTAGTTACGAGCAGTACTTC,CASSPSSYEQYF
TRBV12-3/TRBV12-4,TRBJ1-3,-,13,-,TGTGCCAGCAGTACAGGATATAGAAACACCATATATTTT,CASSTGYRNTIYF
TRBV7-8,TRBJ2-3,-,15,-,TGTGCCAGCAGCTCCGGGGTGACCTGGGCAAATACGCAGTATTTT,CASSSGVTWANTQYF
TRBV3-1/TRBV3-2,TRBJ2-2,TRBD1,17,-,TGTGCCAGCAGCCAGACAACCGGGACAGGGGGTGTCGGGGAGCTGTTTTTT,CASSQTTGTGGVGELFF
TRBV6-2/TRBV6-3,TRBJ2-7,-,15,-,TGTGCCAGCAGTTCACTTCACAGGGGGGGCTACGAGCAGTACTTC,CASSSLHRGGYEQYF
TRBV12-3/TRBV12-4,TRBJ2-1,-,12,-,TGTGCCAGCACTCGAGGGGGTCATGAGCAGTTCTTC,CASTRGGHEQFF
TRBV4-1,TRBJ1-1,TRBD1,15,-,TGCGCCAGCAGCCAGGGACAGGCGTCTAACACTGAAGCTTTCTTT,CASSQGQASNTEAFF
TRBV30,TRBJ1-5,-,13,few,TGTGCCTGGAGTAGCGCAGGGGATCAGCCCCAGCATTTT,CAWSSAGDQPQHF
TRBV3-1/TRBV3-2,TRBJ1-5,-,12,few,TGTGCCAGCAGCCAAGCGCGGCAGCCCCAGCATTTT,CASSQARQPQHF
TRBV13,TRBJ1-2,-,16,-,TGTGCCAGCCTTAGTCTTGGGGCCCCCGTCAACTATGGCTACACCTTC,CASLSLGAPVNYGYTF
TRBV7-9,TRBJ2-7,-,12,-,TGTGCCAGCAGCTTACAGGGCTACGAGCAGTACTTC,CASSLQGYEQYF
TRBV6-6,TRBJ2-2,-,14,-,TGTGCCAGCACTTATAACATGAACACCGGGGAGCTGTTTTTT,CASTYNMNTGELFF
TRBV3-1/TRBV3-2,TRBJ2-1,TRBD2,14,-,TGTGCCAGCAGCCAAGATCATAGCGGGGGTGAGCAGTTCTTC,CASSQDHSGGEQFF
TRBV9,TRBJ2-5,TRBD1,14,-,TGTGCCAGCAGCCCCTGGACAGGGGAAGAGACCCAGTACTTC,CASSPWTGEETQYF
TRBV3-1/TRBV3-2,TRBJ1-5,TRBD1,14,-,TGTGCCAGCAGTTCGGGACAGGGGGACGAGCCCCAGCATTTT,CASSSGQGDEPQHF
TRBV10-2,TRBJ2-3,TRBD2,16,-,TGCGCCAGCAGCTGGACTAGCGGGGGCCAAGCAGATACGCAGTATTTT,CASSWTSGGQADTQYF
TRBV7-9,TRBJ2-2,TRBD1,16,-,TGTGCCAGCAGCTTGCAGGGGGACCCGAACACCGGGGAGCTGTTTTTT,CASSLQGDPNTGELFF
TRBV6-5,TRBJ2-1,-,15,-,TGTGCCAGCAGTCCCAACCCGGCGGGATACAATGAGCAGTTCTTC,CASSPNPAGYNEQFF
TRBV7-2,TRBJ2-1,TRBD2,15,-,TGTGCCAGCAGCTTAGGATCCGGGGGGGGCAATGAGCAGTTCTTC,CASSLGSGGGNEQFF
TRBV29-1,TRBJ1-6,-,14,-,TGCAGCGCTTCGGCCGGGAGATCGGATTCACCCCTCCACTTT,CSASAGRSDSPLHF
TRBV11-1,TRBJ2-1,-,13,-,TGTGCCAGCAGCTTCGACAGGAACAATGAGCAGTTCTTC,CASSFDRNNEQFF
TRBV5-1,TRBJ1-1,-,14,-,TGCGCCAGCAGCCACCCTGCAGTGAACACTGAAGCTTTCTTT,CASSHPAVNTEAFF
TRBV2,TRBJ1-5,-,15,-,TGTGCCAGCAGTGCCCGGACAGTCAACAATCAGCCCCAGCATTTT,CASSARTVNNQPQHF
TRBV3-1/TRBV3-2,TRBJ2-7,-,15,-,TGTGCCAGCAGCCATCAGTGGCTTAGCCACTACGAGCAGTACTTC,CASSHQWLSHYEQYF
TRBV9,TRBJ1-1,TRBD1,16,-,TGTGCCAGCAGGCAGGGGGCGTATAACCTGTACACTGAAGCTTTCTTT,CASRQGAYNLYTEAFF
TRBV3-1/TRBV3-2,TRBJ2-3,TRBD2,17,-,TGTGCCAGCAGCCAAGGCATAGCGGGGGGGCCCCAAGATACGCAGTATTTT,CASSQGIAGGPQDTQYF
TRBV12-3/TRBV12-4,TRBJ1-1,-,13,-,TGTGCCAGCAACTTAGGGGTGAACACTGAAGCTTTCTTT,CASNLGVNTEAFF
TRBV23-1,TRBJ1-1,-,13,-,TGCGCCAGCAGTCAATGGAGGAACACTAAAGCTTTCTTT,CASSQWRNTKAFF
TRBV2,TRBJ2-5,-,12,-,TGTGCCAGAAAACAGGTCCAAGAGACCCAGTACTTC,CARKQVQETQYF
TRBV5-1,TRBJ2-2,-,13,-,TGCGCGATTGGGGGCGCGAACACCGGGGAGCTGTTTTTT,CAIGGANTGELFF
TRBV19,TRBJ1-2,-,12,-,TGTGCCAGTAGTGGGAGGTTCTATGGCTACACCTTC,CASSGRFYGYTF
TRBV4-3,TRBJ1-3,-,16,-,TGCGCCAGCAGCCAGATGAGGGTTGGCTCTGGAAACACCATATATTTT,CASSQMRVGSGNTIYF
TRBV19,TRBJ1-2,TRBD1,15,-,TGTGCCAGTAGTATATCCGACAGGGGGAAGGTTGGCTACACCTTC,CASSISDRGKVGYTF